The 17 T cell receptor beta chains below come from one sample, sequenced in a study of T cell repertoires in ileal Crohn's disease. TCRdb keeps only in-frame clones here, not all; method: immunoSEQ multiplex PCR. The data contain 14,000 or so clones, roughly 80% of them seen just once; the ten biggest clones take up about 4.5%. The sequencing sample was made of ileal tissue. The receptors here all came from an adult with Crohn's disease.

This rearrangement joins TRBV6-1 to TRBJ2-3; D gene unclear. The V and J ends lost 4 bases and 4 bases respectively, with 12 bases between them. Germline assignment: CDR1 MNHNS and CDR2 SASEGT. CDR3 size: 14 residues. The CDR3 nucleotides are TGTGCCAGCAGTGCTCCCCCGGTCGCAGATACGCAGTATTTT. Translating it yields CASSAPPVADTQYF.

The chain links TRBV5-1 to TRBJ2-6, with D perhaps TRBD2 (6 bases). Germline values: CDR1 SGHRS, CDR2 YFSETQ. Deletions cut 4 bases from V and 0 bases from J, with 17 bases between. The CDR3 length is 18 residues. This chain's CDR3 is CASSQSPGLSSGANVLTF. The CDR3, as DNA: TGCGCCAGCAGCCAGAGTCCGGGACTGAGCTCTGGGGCCAACGTCCTGACTTTC.

The rearrangement uses TRBV4-2 and TRBJ1-1, with 8 nucleotides matching TRBD1. J gave up 4 bases and V 4 bases, and 8 bases lay outside the gene matches. Germline CDR1 reads LGHNA; CDR2 reads YNFKEQ. This CDR3 region has 15 residues. The CDR3 reads CASSRGQVISTEAFF. CDR3 nucleotide sequence: TGTGCCAGCAGCCGGGGACAGGTAATCAGCACTGAAGCTTTCTTT.

The V call is TRBV28, the J call TRBJ1-6; D is perhaps TRBD1 (5 bases). This CDR3 contains 14 residues. Germline values: CDR1 MDHEN, CDR2 SYDVKM. Trimming pared 2 bases from V and 7 bases from J, leaving 9 bases between. The CDR3 coding sequence is TGTGCCAGCAGTTTACAGACAGCGAATTCACCCCTCCACTTT. Amino acids: CASSLQTANSPLHF.

The chain links TRBV19 to TRBJ2-1; 12 bases align to TRBD1. V trimming: 5 bases; J trimming: 7 bases; junction bases outside the gene matches: 6. The CDR3 is 15 amino acids. CDR1 LNHDA and CDR2 SQIVND come from the germline V gene (reference sequence). The CDR3 is CASSGTGGAGNEQFF. The CDR3 DNA reads as TGTGCCAGTAGTGGGACAGGGGGCGCGGGGAATGAGCAGTTCTTC.

In this sample, this clone turned up once. The chain couples TRBV5-4 to TRBJ2-3, with 10 bases aligning to TRBD2. Trimming at V came to 3 bases and at J to 6 bases, leaving 7 bases not matched to a gene. Per the germline V gene, CDR1 is SGHNT and CDR2 is YYREEE (reference sequence). The CDR3 runs to 15 residues. CDR3 DNA: TGTGCCAGCAGCTCAGCGGGGGGGCCGGGGGATACGCAGTATTTT. This codes for CASSSAGGPGDTQYF. Variable domain in full (rest from reference TRBV5-4 and TRBJ2-3): ETGVTQSPTHLIKTRGQQVTLRCSSQSGHNTVSWYQQALGQGPQFIFQYYREEENGRGNFPPRFSGLQFPNYSSELNVNALELDDSALYLCASSSAGGPGDTQYFGPGTRLTVL.

The chain has TRBV7-2 and TRBJ1-3; maybe TRBD1 (6 bases). V dropped 5 bases and J dropped 3 bases, with 11 bases sitting between them. The CDR3 sequence is 14 residues long. Germline assignment: CDR1 SGHTA and CDR2 FQGNSA. This CDR3 is CASSRGGGGNTIYF. CDR3 coding DNA: TGTGCCAGCAGCCGAGGGGGTGGTGGAAACACCATATATTTT.

The gene calls are TRBV15 and TRBJ2-3; 7 positions match TRBD2. J gave up 2 bases and V 4 bases, and 9 bases lay outside the gene matches. CDR1 and CDR2 (germline): LNHNV, YYDKDF (reference sequence). The CDR3 spans 16 residues. The CDR3 reads CATSNLNRGVTDTQYF. The DNA of the CDR3 is TGTGCCACCAGCAACCTCAACCGGGGGGTCACAGATACGCAGTATTTT.

The gene calls are TRBV5-5 and TRBJ2-5; 10 positions agree with TRBD1. The CDR3 is made up of 15 amino acids. Unmatched junction bases numbered 4, after V lost 0 bases and J lost 5 bases. Germline V gene lookup returns CDR1 SGHKS and CDR2 YYEKEE (reference sequence). CDR3 region: CASSLGDRGLETQYF. The CDR3 coding sequence is TGTGCCAGCAGCTTGGGAGACAGGGGGCTGGAGACCCAGTACTTC. Based on the CDR3 plus reference TRBV5-5 and TRBJ2-5, the full variable domain is DAGVTQSPTHLIKTRGQQVTLRCSPISGHKSVSWYQQVLGQGPQFIFQYYEKEERGRGNFPDRFSARQFPNYSSELNVNALLLGDSALYLCASSLGDRGLETQYFGPGTRLLVL.

This chain joins TRBV5-1 and TRBJ2-7, with TRBD2 identical over 7 bases. CDR3 size: 14 residues. The V segment lost 1 base and the J segment 9 bases; nucleotides outside the gene matches: 10. Germline CDR1 and CDR2: SGHRS and YFSETQ. The DNA for the CDR3 is TGCGCCAGCAGCTTGTGGGAGGGGTCCGACGGGCAGTACTTC. It is translated as CASSLWEGSDGQYF.

V is TRBV29-1 and J is TRBJ1-1; maybe TRBD1 (5 bases). Trimming removed 0 bases from V and 11 bases from J, with 10 bases in between. This CDR3 is 11 amino acids long. Per the germline V gene, CDR1 is SQVTM and CDR2 is ANQGSEA. Here the CDR3 reads CSVEEQGWAFF. The DNA of the CDR3 is TGCAGCGTTGAAGAGCAGGGTTGGGCTTTCTTT.

CDR3 region: CASSSNRVTNYGYTF. CDR3 nucleotide sequence: TGTGCCAGCAGCTCCAACAGGGTCACTAACTATGGCTACACCTTC. V is TRBV7-9 and J is TRBJ1-2; D possibly corresponds to TRBD1 (6 bases). This CDR3 has 15 residues. Germline lookup yields CDR1 SEHNR and CDR2 FQNEAQ (reference sequence). Trimming removed 4 bases from V and 0 bases from J, with 12 bases in between.

This rearrangement joins TRBV29-1 to TRBJ1-1; D may be TRBD1 (5 bases). This CDR3 is built from 15 residues. V was shortened by 2 bases and J by 2 bases, with 15 bases between the two germline ends. Looked up from germline, CDR1 is SQVTM and CDR2 is ANQGSEA. The CDR3 DNA reads as TGCAGCGTTGAACTGGTGGCAGGGATAAACACTGAAGCTTTCTTT. Its translation: CSVELVAGINTEAFF.

The chain carries TRBV13 and TRBJ2-1; 8 nucleotides line up with TRBD1. V was pared by 5 bases and J by 6 bases, with 9 bases of the junction left unmatched. The CDR3 loop spans 15 amino acids. CDR1 is PRHDT, CDR2 FYEKMQ, per germline (reference sequence). The CDR3 region has the DNA TGTGCCAGCAGCCCCCCGGGACAGGAGTTCAATGAGCAGTTCTTC. It translates to CASSPPGQEFNEQFF.

There are a few counts of this clone. This sequence joins TRBV19 and TRBJ1-2, with a tentative D call TRBD1 (6 bases). CDR3 length: 14 residues. V gave up 10 bases and J gave up 2 bases, with 17 bases separating them. The germline V gene encodes CDR1 LNHDA and CDR2 SQIVND (reference sequence). The CDR3 region is CATRKEGGNYGYTF. The DNA of the CDR3 is TGTGCCACCCGTAAAGAGGGGGGGAACTATGGCTACACCTTC.

The chain links TRBV7-8 to TRBJ2-1; tentatively, D is TRBD1 (5 bases). CDR1 and CDR2 from the germline V gene are SGHVS and FQNEAQ. The CDR3 is 15 residues long. V was pared by 5 bases and J by 5 bases, with 16 bases between. CDR3: CASSGRGLAHNEQFF. The CDR3 DNA reads TGTGCCAGCAGCGGTAGGGGTCTCGCCCACAATGAGCAGTTCTTC. Drawing the rest from reference TRBV7-8 and TRBJ2-1, the complete variable domain is GAGVSQSPRYKVAKRGQDVALRCDPISGHVSLFWYQQALGQGPEFLTYFQNEAQLDKSGLPSDRFFAERPEGSVSTLKIQRTQQEDSAVYLCASSGRGLAHNEQFFGPGTRLTVL.

This chain uses TRBV19 with TRBJ1-2; TRBD1 aligns across 8 bases. The CDR3 runs 14 residues. The V gene end was trimmed by 6 bases and the J gene end by 4 bases; junction bases not matched to a gene: 7. Germline CDR1 reads LNHDA; CDR2 reads SQIVND (reference sequence). CDR3 sequence: CASSPGGAAYGYTF. The CDR3 nucleotides are TGTGCCAGTAGCCCAGGGGGCGCGGCCTATGGCTACACCTTC. Full variable domain (missing parts from reference TRBV19 and TRBJ1-2): DGGITQSPKYLFRKEGQNVTLSCEQNLNHDAMYWYRQDPGQGLRLIYYSQIVNDFQKGDIAEGYSVSREKKESFPLTVTSAQKNPTAFYLCASSPGGAAYGYTFGSGTRLTVV.